This T cell receptor (beta chain) was identified in a study of T cell changes during pregnancy in multiple sclerosis (dated by TCRdb to between 2019 and 2020). About the study as a whole: The study examined how the T cell repertoire changed over the course of pregnancy in women with multiple sclerosis.

Receptor libraries were prepared by the immunoSEQ multiplex PCR assay. What TCRdb holds here is the immuneACCESS table cut down to in-frame rearrangements. Part of the clones is not present; checked against another copy, under half of the missing clones reflect an unresolved V gene, and the others are unexplained. This sample holds almost 35,000 clones; roughly 91% were observed only once. Clones ranked in the top ten supply 3.5% to 4.5% of the sample. Points on this clone: There is no known antigen for this receptor. No quality values exist for individual bases; no much larger clone is one base distant.

Taken from the germline V gene, the CDR1 and CDR2 loops are KGHSH and LQKENI. The CDR3 goes from the cysteine to the phenylalanine over 16 residues. Kept here is only the CDR3 DNA, which spans 48 bases and is read in frame from base 1. V is pared back by 4 bases and J by 3 bases, with 18 bases lying between the germline termini. Recombination joined TRBV18 with TRBJ1-1; the best D guess is TRBD1, with 5 bases matching. The TCR comes from a female donor in good health, enrolled as a control in a pregnancy study. Sample: peripheral blood, taken in the second trimester of pregnancy. The CDR3 corresponds to CASSLSGSFGYTEAFF. DNA sequence: TGTGCCAGCTCACTTTCAGGGTCCTTCGGGTACACTGAAGCTTTCTTT.